This T cell receptor (beta chain) was sequenced for a study of T cell repertoires in cytomegalovirus infection. Overall study context: An indication of both CMV infection and matching HLA type came from public TCR beta signatures.

Notes on this clonotype: Its antigen remains unknown.

TCRdb redid the calling of the reads with MiXCR, one entry per CDR3 protein. The sample includes around 770,000 distinct CDR3 sequences, approximately 32% of them seen just once. Findings and caveats of the study: HLA-C-restricted CMV-specific TCR beta clonotypes prevailed in the ex vivo response. Summed frequency of public TCR beta families distinguished CMV carriers with the relevant HLA.

CDR3 length equals 15 residues. Germline V lookup: CDR1 LGHNA, CDR2 YSLEER. V was cut by 0 bases and J by 4 bases, with 12 bases left in between. The sequence came from a human donor in good health (CMV status not recorded). Some clones in this sample may be carry-over from other donors' samples. Sequences were derived from cultured CD8+ T cells from PBMCs, sampled from culture after CMV antigen stimulation. V usage is TRBV4-3 and J usage is TRBJ1-1; D is ambiguous. The CDR3 nucleotides read TGCGCCAGCAGCCAAGATCCCAGTCTTTTCACTGAAGCTTTCTTT. It translates to CASSQDPSLFTEAFF.